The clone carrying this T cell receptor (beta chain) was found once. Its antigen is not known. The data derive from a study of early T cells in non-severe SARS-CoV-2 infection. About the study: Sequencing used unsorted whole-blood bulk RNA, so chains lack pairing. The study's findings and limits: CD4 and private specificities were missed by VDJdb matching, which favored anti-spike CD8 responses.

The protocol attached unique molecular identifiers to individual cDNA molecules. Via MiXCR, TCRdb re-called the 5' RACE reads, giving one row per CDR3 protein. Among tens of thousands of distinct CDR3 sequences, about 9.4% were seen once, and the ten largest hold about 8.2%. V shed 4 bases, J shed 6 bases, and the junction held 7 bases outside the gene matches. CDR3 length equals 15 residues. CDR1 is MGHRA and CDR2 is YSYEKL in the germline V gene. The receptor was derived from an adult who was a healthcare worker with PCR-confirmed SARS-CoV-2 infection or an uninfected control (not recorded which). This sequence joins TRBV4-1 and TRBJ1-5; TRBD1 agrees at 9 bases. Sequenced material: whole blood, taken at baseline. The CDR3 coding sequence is TGCGCCAGCAGCCGAGAGGGGACAGGGATTCAGCCCCAGCATTTT. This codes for CASSREGTGIQPQHF.